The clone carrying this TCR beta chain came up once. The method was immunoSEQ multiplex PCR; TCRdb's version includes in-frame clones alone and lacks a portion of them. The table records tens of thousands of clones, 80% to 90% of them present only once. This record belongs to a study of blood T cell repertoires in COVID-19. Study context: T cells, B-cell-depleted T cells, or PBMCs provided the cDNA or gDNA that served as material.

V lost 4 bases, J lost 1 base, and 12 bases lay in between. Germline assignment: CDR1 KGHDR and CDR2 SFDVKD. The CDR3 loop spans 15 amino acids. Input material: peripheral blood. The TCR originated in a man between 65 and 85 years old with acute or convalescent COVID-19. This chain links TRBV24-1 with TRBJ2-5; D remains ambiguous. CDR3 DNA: TGTGCCACCAGTGACCCGGGTGGGTCCCAAGAGACCCAGTACTTC. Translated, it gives CATSDPGGSQETQYF.